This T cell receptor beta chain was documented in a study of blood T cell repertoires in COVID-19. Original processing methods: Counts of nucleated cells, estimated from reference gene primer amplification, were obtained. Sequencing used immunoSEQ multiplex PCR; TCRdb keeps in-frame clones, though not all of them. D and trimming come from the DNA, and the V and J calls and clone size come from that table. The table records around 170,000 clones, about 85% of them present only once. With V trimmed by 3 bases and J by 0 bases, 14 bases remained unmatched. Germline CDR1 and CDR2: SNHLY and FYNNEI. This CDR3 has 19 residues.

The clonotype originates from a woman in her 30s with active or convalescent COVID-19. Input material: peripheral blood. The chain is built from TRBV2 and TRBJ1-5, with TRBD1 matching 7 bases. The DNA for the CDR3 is TGTGCCAGCAGTGATAGGGGGCGCTCCCCATTGAATAGCAATCAGCCCCAGCATTTT. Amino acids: CASSDRGRSPLNSNQPQHF.